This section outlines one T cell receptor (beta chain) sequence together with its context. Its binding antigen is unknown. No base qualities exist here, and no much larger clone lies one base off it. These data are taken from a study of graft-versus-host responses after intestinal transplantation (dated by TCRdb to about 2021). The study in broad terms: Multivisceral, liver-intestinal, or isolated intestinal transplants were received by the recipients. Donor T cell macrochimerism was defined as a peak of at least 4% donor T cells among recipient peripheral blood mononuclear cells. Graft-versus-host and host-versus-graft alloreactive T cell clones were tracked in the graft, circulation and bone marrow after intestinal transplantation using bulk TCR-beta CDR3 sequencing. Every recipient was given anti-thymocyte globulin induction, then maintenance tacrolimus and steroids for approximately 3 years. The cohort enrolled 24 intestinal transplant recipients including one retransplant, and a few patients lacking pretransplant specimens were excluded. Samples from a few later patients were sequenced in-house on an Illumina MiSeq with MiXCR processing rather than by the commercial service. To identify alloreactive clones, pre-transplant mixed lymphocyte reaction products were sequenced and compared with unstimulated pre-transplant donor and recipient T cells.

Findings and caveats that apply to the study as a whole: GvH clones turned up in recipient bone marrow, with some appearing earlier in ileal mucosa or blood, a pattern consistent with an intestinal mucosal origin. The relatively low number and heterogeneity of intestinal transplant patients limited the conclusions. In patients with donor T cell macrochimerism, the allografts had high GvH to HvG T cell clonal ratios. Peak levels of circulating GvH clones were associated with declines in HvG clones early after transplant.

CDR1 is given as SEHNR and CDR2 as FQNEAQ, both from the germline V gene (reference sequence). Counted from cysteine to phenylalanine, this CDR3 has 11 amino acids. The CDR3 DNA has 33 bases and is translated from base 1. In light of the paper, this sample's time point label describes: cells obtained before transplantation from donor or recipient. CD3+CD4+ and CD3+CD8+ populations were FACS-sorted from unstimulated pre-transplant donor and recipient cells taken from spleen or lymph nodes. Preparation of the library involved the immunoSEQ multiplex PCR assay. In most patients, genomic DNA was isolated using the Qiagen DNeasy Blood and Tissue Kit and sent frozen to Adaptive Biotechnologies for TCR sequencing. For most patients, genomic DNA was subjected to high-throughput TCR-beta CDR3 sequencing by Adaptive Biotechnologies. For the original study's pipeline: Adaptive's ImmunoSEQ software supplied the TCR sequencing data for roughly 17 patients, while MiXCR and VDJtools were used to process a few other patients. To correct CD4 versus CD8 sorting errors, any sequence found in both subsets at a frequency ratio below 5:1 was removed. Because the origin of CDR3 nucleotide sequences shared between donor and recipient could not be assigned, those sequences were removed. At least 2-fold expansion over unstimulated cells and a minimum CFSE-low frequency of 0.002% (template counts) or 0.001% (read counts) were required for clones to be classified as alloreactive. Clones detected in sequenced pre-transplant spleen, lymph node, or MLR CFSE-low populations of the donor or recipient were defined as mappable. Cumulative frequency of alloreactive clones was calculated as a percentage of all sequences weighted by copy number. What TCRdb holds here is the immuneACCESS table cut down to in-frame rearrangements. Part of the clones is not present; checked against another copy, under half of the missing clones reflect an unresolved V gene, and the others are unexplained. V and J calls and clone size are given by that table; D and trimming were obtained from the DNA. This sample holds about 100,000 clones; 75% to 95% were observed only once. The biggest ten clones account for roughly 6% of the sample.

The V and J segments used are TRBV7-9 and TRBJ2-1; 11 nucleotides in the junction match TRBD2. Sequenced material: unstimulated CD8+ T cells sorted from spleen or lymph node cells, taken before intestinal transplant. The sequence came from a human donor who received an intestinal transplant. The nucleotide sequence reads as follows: TGTACTAGCGGGAGTATCAATGAGCAGTTCTTC. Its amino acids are CTSGSINEQFF.